This T cell receptor beta chain was recorded in a study of CD8 T cells in ankylosing spondylitis. Findings and caveats of the study: Ankylosing spondylitis blood appeared to be characterized by a TCR beta motif of about eight highly homologous variants.

Points on this clonotype: Its antigen is currently unknown.

V lost 3 bases and J lost 2, with 10 bases in between. This CDR3 has 15 residues. TCRdb called the 5' RACE reads again in MiXCR, with one record for every CDR3 protein. This table has 700,000 or so distinct CDR3 sequences, around 17% appearing once. The sequence derives from a male donor with ankylosing spondylitis. The chain carries TRBV12-3 or TRBV12-4 and TRBJ2-2; D call uncertain. The sequencing input was blood, either unsorted or a sorted T cell fraction (not recorded which). CDR3 in amino acids: CASSLRLDNTGELFF. In DNA, the CDR3 is TGTGCCAGCAGTTTGCGGCTAGATAACACCGGGGAGCTGTTTTTT.